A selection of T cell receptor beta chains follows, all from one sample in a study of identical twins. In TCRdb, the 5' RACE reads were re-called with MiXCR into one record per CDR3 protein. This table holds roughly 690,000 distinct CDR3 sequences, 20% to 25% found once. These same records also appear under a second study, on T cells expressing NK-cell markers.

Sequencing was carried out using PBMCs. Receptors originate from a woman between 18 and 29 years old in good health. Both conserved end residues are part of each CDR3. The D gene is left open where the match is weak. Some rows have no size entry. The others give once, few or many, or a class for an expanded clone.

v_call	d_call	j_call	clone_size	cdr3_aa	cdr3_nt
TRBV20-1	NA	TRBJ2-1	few	CSARVRANRYNEQFF	TGCAGTGCTAGAGTTCGAGCGAACAGATACAATGAGCAGTTCTTC
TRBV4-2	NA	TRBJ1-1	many	CASSREPSGFGNTEAFF	TGTGCCAGCAGCCGAGAACCCTCAGGGTTTGGGAACACTGAAGCTTTCTTT
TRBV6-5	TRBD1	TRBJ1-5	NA	CASSYGGQGNQPQHF	TGTGCCAGCAGTTACGGGGGACAGGGGAATCAGCCCCAGCATTTT
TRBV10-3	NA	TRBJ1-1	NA	CAITRKGPNTEAFF	TGTGCCATCACCCGCAAGGGGCCGAACACTGAAGCTTTCTTT
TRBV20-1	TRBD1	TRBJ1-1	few	CSARGGQNMNTEAFF	TGCAGTGCTAGAGGGGGACAGAACATGAACACTGAAGCTTTCTTT
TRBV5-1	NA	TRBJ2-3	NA	CASSRTPTDTQYF	TGCGCCAGCAGCCGAACACCGACAGATACGCAGTATTTT
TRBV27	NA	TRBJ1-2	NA	CASTQAGTPYGYTF	TGTGCCAGCACCCAGGCCGGGACACCGTATGGCTACACCTTC
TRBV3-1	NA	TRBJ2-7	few	CASSQALGMFYEQYF	TGTGCCAGCAGCCAAGCGTTGGGGATGTTCTACGAGCAGTACTTC
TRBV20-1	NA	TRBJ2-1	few	CSARSAQGDEQFF	TGCAGTGCTCGCTCGGCACAGGGCGATGAGCAGTTCTTC
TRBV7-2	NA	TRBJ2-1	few	CASSFGLSYEQFF	TGTGCCAGCAGCTTCGGGCTATCCTATGAGCAGTTCTTC
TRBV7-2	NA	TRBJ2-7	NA	CASSLEAGNEQYF	TGTGCCAGCAGCTTAGAGGCAGGGAATGAGCAGTACTTC
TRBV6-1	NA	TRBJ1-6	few	CASGASTYNSPLHF	TGTGCCAGCGGCGCGTCGACCTATAATTCACCCCTCCACTTT
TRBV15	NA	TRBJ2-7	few	CATSSDFYEQYF	TGTGCCACCAGCAGCGACTTCTACGAGCAGTACTTC
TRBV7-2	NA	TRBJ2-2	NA	CASSLNPLATGELFF	TGTGCCAGCAGCTTGAATCCCCTTGCCACCGGGGAGCTGTTTTTT
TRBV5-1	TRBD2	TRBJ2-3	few	CASSLGLAGRGTDTQYF	TGCGCCAGCAGCTTGGGACTAGCGGGGAGAGGCACAGATACGCAGTATTTT
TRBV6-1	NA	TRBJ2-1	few	CASRPLTPSYNEQFF	TGTGCCAGCAGGCCCTTAACTCCCTCCTACAATGAGCAGTTCTTC
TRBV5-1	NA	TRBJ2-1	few	CASSATGALYNEQFF	TGCGCCAGCAGCGCCACGGGGGCCCTGTACAATGAGCAGTTCTTC
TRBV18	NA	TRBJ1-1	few	CASTQGIYTEAFF	TGTGCCAGCACACAGGGAATTTATACTGAAGCTTTCTTT
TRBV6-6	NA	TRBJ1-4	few	CASSSGLMMFF	TGTGCCAGCAGTTCCGGGCTGATGATGTTTTTT
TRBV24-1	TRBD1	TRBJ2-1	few	CATSDQRQGSKSEQFF	TGTGCCACCAGTGACCAACGACAGGGGAGCAAGAGTGAGCAGTTCTTC
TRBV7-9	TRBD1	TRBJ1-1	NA	CATTDRVNTEAFF	TGTGCCACGACGGACAGGGTGAACACTGAAGCTTTCTTT
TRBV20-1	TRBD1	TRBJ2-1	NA	CSARDRDRHRNEQFF	TGCAGTGCTAGAGACCGGGACAGGCATCGCAATGAGCAGTTCTTC
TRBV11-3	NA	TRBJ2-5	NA	CASSLVVGRRQETQYF	TGTGCCAGCAGCTTAGTCGTCGGTCGGAGGCAAGAGACCCAGTACTTC
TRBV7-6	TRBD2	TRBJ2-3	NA	CASSTTSGTTDTQYF	TGTGCCAGCAGCACTACTAGCGGAACCACAGATACGCAGTATTTT
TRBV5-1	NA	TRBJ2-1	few	CASRGLEIYNEQFF	TGCGCCAGCCGGGGCCTAGAGATCTACAATGAGCAGTTCTTC
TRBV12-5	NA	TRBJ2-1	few	CASGLVEGGNNEQFF	TGTGCTAGTGGTTTGGTAGAAGGCGGAAACAATGAGCAGTTCTTC
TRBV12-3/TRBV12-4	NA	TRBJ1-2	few	CASKFSQGANYGYTF	TGTGCCAGCAAGTTTAGTCAGGGAGCTAACTATGGCTACACCTTC
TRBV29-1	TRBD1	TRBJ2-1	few	CSAGTGGGNGNEQFF	TGCAGCGCTGGGACAGGGGGGGGGAATGGCAATGAGCAGTTCTTC
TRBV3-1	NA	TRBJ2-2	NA	CASSQRRGKGTGELFF	TGTGCCAGCAGCCAACGCCGTGGCAAGGGCACCGGGGAGCTGTTTTTT
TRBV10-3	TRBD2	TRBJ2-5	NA	CAISELAGSPEETQYF	TGTGCCATCAGTGAGCTAGCGGGATCCCCCGAAGAGACCCAGTACTTC
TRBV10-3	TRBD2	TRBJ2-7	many	CAISELELARYF	TGTGCCATCAGTGAGTTGGAACTAGCGCGGTACTTC
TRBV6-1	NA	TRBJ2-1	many	CASYGSSYNEQFF	TGTGCCAGTTACGGGAGCTCCTACAATGAGCAGTTCTTC
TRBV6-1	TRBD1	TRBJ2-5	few	CASSHTAGTGQETQYF	TGTGCCAGCAGTCATACCGCCGGGACAGGCCAAGAGACCCAGTACTTC
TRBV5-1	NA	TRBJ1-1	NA	CASSLEGQVNTEAFF	TGCGCCAGCAGCTTGGAGGGACAAGTGAACACTGAAGCTTTCTTT
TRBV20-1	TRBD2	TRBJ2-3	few	CSARVGQTSGGAGTQYF	TGCAGTGCCCGGGTAGGGCAGACTAGCGGGGGGGCGGGAACGCAGTATTTT
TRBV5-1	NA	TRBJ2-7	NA	CASSLGGLNTYEQYF	TGCGCCAGCAGCTTGGGTGGACTCAACACCTACGAGCAGTACTTC
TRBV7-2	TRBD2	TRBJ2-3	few	CASSPMAGVDTQYF	TGTGCCAGCAGCCCTATGGCGGGGGTAGATACGCAGTATTTT
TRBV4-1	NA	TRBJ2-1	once	CASSQIGGHGNEQFF	TGCGCCAGCAGCCAAATCGGGGGGCATGGCAATGAGCAGTTCTTC
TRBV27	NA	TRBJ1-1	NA	CASEKEPNTEAFF	TGTGCCAGCGAGAAAGAGCCAAACACTGAAGCTTTCTTT
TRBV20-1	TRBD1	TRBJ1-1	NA	CSANKIDRGFTEAFF	TGCAGTGCAAATAAAATTGACAGGGGGTTCACTGAAGCTTTCTTT
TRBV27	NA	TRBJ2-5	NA	CASSLRMSNTQETQYF	TGTGCCAGCAGTTTGAGAATGTCTAATACCCAAGAGACCCAGTACTTC
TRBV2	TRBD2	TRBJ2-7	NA	CASSDDTGGAQYF	TGTGCCAGCAGTGACGACACCGGGGGGGCGCAGTACTTC
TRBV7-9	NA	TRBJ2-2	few	CASSSPATNTGELFF	TGTGCCAGCAGCTCCCCAGCCACCAACACCGGGGAGCTGTTTTTT
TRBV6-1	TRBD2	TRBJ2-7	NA	CASRGLAHEQYF	TGTGCCAGCAGGGGACTAGCACACGAGCAGTACTTC
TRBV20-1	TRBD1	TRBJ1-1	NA	CSASAGGPYTEAFF	TGCAGTGCTAGTGCAGGGGGTCCTTACACTGAAGCTTTCTTT
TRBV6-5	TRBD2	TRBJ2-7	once	CASGLADEQYF	TGTGCCTCCGGACTAGCGGACGAGCAGTACTTC
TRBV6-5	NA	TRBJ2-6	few	CASSTEPSGANVLTF	TGTGCCAGCAGTACCGAGCCCTCTGGGGCCAACGTCCTGACTTTC
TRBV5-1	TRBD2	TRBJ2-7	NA	CASSPAGAGGHEQYF	TGCGCCAGCAGCCCGGCTGGGGCGGGAGGCCACGAGCAGTACTTC
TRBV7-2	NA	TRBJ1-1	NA	CASSLLGAEITEAFF	TGTGCCAGCAGCTTATTGGGCGCCGAAATCACTGAAGCTTTCTTT
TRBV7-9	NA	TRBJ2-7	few	CASSLGPGGSYEQYF	TGTGCCAGCAGCTTAGGCCCGGGCGGAAGCTACGAGCAGTACTTC
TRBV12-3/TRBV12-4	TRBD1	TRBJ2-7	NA	CASSFGTVSYEQYF	TGTGCCAGCAGTTTTGGGACAGTCTCCTACGAGCAGTACTTC
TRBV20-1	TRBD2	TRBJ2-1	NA	CSVWRASGWNEQFF	TGCAGTGTTTGGAGGGCTAGCGGGTGGAATGAGCAGTTCTTC
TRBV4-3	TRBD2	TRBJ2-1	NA	CASSQDSGRASYNEQFF	TGCGCCAGCAGCCAAGATAGCGGGAGGGCCTCTTACAATGAGCAGTTCTTC
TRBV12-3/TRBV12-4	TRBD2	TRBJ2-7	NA	CASRETSGYEQYF	TGTGCCAGCAGGGAGACTAGCGGGTACGAGCAGTACTTC
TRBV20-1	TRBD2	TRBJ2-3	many	CSASKGGRPDTQYF	TGCAGTGCCTCGAAGGGCGGGAGGCCAGATACGCAGTATTTT
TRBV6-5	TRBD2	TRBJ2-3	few	CASGRALNTQYF	TGTGCCAGCGGGAGGGCCTTGAATACGCAGTATTTT
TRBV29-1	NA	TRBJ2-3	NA	CSVFLFTVTDTQYF	TGCAGCGTTTTTTTGTTTACGGTCACAGATACGCAGTATTTT
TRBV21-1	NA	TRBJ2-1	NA	CASRSKREKYYNEQFF	TGTGCCAGCAGGAGCAAGCGGGAGAAATACTACAATGAGCAGTTCTTC
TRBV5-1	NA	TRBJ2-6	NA	CASSLTDTHNPSYSGANVLTF	TGCGCCAGCAGCTTAACGGACACTCACAACCCGTCTTACTCTGGGGCCAACGTCCTGACTTTC
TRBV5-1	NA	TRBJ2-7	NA	CASSLFGPPSEQYF	TGCGCCAGCAGCCTCTTTGGTCCTCCCTCCGAGCAGTACTTC